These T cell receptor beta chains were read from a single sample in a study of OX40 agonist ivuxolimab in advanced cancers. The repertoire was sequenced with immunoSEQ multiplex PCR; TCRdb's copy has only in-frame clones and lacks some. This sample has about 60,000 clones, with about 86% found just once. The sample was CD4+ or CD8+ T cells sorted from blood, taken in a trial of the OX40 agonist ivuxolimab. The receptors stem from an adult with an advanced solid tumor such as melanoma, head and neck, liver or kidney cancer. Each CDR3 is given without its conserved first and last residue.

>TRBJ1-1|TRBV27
ASSSYGDPNTEAF
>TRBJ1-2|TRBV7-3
ASSLYRDSHYGYT
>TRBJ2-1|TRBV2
ASSKSEVKDYNEQF
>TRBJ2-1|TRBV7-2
ASSLSAGGFHEQF
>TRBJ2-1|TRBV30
AWAGQTSGVRSYNEQF
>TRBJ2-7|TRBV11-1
ASSLPGGKNEQY
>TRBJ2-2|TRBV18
ASSPSRGWELF
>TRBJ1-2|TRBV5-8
ASSKRQVNYGYT
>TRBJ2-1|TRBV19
ASSPRGEEQF
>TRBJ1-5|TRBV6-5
ASSKGPPQH
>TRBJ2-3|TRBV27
ASIDRASVARGDTQY